This T cell receptor (beta chain) was documented in a study of shared clonotypes between healthy human individuals. General study points: Naive subsets tended to show greater estimated richness than memory subsets.

The CDR3 covers 14 residues. The V gene's germline CDR1 is MNHNS and CDR2 SASEGT. Using immunoSEQ multiplex PCR, the repertoire was profiled, and TCRdb retains in-frame clones only, with some absent. The sample shows some 1 million clones, around 76% of them seen only once. With regard to this clone: Its antigen is still unknown. The junction departs from the called germline gene at one end, perhaps through a read error.

The sequence was collected from a man younger than 30 in good health. Sample: memory CD4+ T cells sorted from blood. Subset indicated: CD45RA-negative fraction. The V and J genes are TRBV6-1 and TRBJ1-1; TRBD1 is a possible D gene (5 bases). CDR3: CASSGTSGNAEAFF. DNA of the CDR3: TGTGCCAGCAGCGGAACGTCAGGGAACGCTGAAGCTTTCTTT.